This TCR beta chain was observed in a study of blood T cell repertoires in COVID-19 (dated by TCRdb to 2020 to 2022). Regarding the complete study: The collaborator samples originated in the United States, Italy and Spain and spanned the acute and convalescent phases of COVID-19. The repertoires were released in a freely available public database meant as a resource for research on the immune response to SARS-CoV-2. The prospective study material was composed of cDNA or gDNA derived from T cells, B-cell-depleted T cells, or PBMCs. Sample metadata almost always included a de-identified subject ID, COVID-19 status, age in years and sex. The dataset comprised deeply sampled blood TCRbeta repertoires from subjects exposed to, actively infected with, or recovered from COVID-19. The samples were drawn from the first 160 participants of the ongoing ImmuneRACE study and from 1,254 subjects provided by 6 global collaborators. HLA class I and class II types, where available, came from metadata supplied by the sample provider rather than from assay-based typing. Overall results and qualifications from the work: The amount of clinical and demographic metadata varied by source and participant and was provided uncurated.

With regard to this clone: Its antigen has not been determined. It has no much larger one-base neighbor in the sample; base qualities were not kept.

The CDR3 numbers 18 residues from cysteine through phenylalanine. The entry retains the CDR3 DNA only, 54 bases that are in frame from base 1. Compared with germline, V lacks 0 bases and J lacks 6 bases; bases without a gene match: 9. CDR1 and CDR2 are drawn from the germline V gene: SGHAT, FQNNGV. Participants in the prospective study were aged roughly 18 to 95 years, lived in more than 20 United States geographic areas, and enrolled through a virtual design. In the prospective study, participants were assigned to cohorts based on the clinical history participants reported in a screening survey and a study questionnaire. Recovered participants in ImmuneRACE Cohort 3 were defined by two consecutive negative NP/OP PCR tests, clearance by a healthcare professional, or resolution of symptoms. In the prospective study, whole blood, serum and a nasopharyngeal or oropharyngeal swab were collected from each participant by mobile phlebotomists. Participants in the prospective study had the option to provide additional blood draws and questionnaires over an approximately 2-month period. Blood samples from the prospective study were shipped frozen or at room temperature prior to DNA extraction.

The immunoSEQ Assay, a bias-controlled multiplex PCR, was used to amplify TCRbeta CDR3 regions from genomic DNA. As for the authors' bioinformatics: The number of nucleated cells in each sample was estimated by amplification of reference gene primers within the assay. To quantify the absolute abundance of each unique TCRbeta CDR3 rearrangement, sequence reads were collapsed and filtered. For each sample, productive Simpson clonality was calculated as the square root of Simpson's diversity index over productive rearrangements. Here the immuneACCESS table is served through TCRdb, limited to in-frame sequences with V and J called. Missing clones are a known gap in these copies; in checked studies unresolved V genes cover under half, and the rest lacks a known reason. The V and J calls and the clone size are those of that table, but D and trimming were determined from the DNA. For this sample there are about 200,000 clones; around 84% appear just once. The ten biggest clones cover 18% of the sample.

The chain employs TRBV11-2 and TRBJ2-2, and TRBD2 matches 11 of the central bases. Sequenced material: PBMCs or T cells enriched from blood (not recorded which). The TCR comes from a middle-aged man who had recovered from COVID-19. Here is the DNA: TGTGCCAGCAGCTTAGATACTAGCGGGAGATCGGTGGCCGGGGAGCTGTTTTTT. It translates to CASSLDTSGRSVAGELFF.